A single sample gave rise to the 12 T cell receptor beta chains below, sequenced in a study of siplizumab effects on memory and regulatory T cells. Assay used: immunoSEQ multiplex PCR; TCRdb lists only in-frame clones, some missing. The sample carries approximately 94,000 clones, approximately 94% recorded once. The sequenced material came from non-Treg CD4+ T cells sorted from blood. The source of these receptors is a human donor in good health.

The chain carries TRBV6-5 and TRBJ1-3; D unclear. The germline V and J ends were trimmed by 6 bases and 8 bases, with 8 bases remaining between them. The CDR3 runs 11 residues. Germline V lookup: CDR1 MNHEY, CDR2 SVGAGI. Written as DNA, the CDR3 is TGTGCCAGCAGCAGGTTGGACACCATATATTTT. This sequence encodes CASSRLDTIYF.

This chain links TRBV19 with TRBJ2-1; D is perhaps TRBD1 or TRBD2 (5 bases each). Germline lookup yields CDR1 LNHDA and CDR2 SQIVND (reference sequence). V dropped 1 base and J dropped 4 bases, with 8 bases sitting between them. The CDR3 totals 14 residues. DNA for the CDR3: TGTGCCAGTAGTATAGGGGACGGATACAATGAGCAGTTCTTC. Encoded protein: CASSIGDGYNEQFF.

The V gene is TRBV19, the J gene TRBJ1-5; no clear D. CDR1 and CDR2 (germline): LNHDA, SQIVND (reference sequence). The CDR3 contains 21 residues. The germline V and J ends were trimmed by 10 bases and 0 bases, with 34 bases remaining between them. CDR3 region: CATRAPYRDGLSEYSNQPQHF. CDR3 nucleotide sequence: TGTGCCACACGGGCCCCCTATCGAGACGGGCTGAGCGAATATAGCAATCAGCCCCAGCATTTT.

The genes are TRBV5-1 and TRBJ2-6; 8 nucleotides line up with TRBD2. Germline CDR1 and CDR2: SGHRS and YFSETQ. Trimming removed 0 bases from V and 0 bases from J; junction bases left unmatched: 5. The CDR3 runs 18 residues. This CDR3 reads CASSLAGAGVSGANVLTF. In DNA form, the CDR3 reads TGCGCCAGCAGCTTGGCCGGAGCGGGGGTCTCTGGGGCCAACGTCCTGACTTTC.

V and J are TRBV7-9 and TRBJ1-2; 9 nucleotides line up with TRBD1. Trimming at V came to 1 base and at J to 3 bases, leaving 3 bases not matched to a gene. The CDR3 extends over 15 amino acids. Looked up from germline, CDR1 is SEHNR and CDR2 is FQNEAQ (reference sequence). CDR3 nucleotides: TGTGCCAGCAGCTTAGGGACAGGGGTCGACTATGGCTACACCTTC. Its translation is CASSLGTGVDYGYTF.

This clone was detected only a few times. This chain joins TRBV18 and TRBJ1-5; D is unresolved. The CDR3 totals 13 residues. V lost 1 base and J 4 bases, leaving 5 bases between the germline ends. Looked up from germline, CDR1 is KGHSH and CDR2 is LQKENI. The CDR3 DNA reads TGTGCCAGCTCACCACAGGTTAATCAGCCCCAGCATTTT. It encodes CASSPQVNQPQHF.

V and J are TRBV9 and TRBJ1-2, with D tentatively TRBD1 (6 bases). The CDR3 has 15 amino acids. In germline, CDR1 is SGDLS, CDR2 YYNGEE. Deletions cut 3 bases from V and 2 bases from J, with 14 bases between. The CDR3 here is CASSALGGGNYGYTF. The CDR3 nucleotides are TGTGCCAGCAGCGCCCTCGGGGGGGGCAACTATGGCTACACCTTC.

The chain employs TRBV28 and TRBJ1-2; TRBD1 matches at 9 bases. V shed 3 bases, J shed 8 bases, and the junction held 4 bases outside the gene matches. The CDR3 extends over 13 amino acids. CDR1 MDHEN and CDR2 SYDVKM come from the germline V gene. Here the CDR3 DNA reads TGTGCCAGCAGTTTTGGACAGGGGCGCGGCTACACCTTC. It translates to CASSFGQGRGYTF.

The chain couples TRBV11-3 to TRBJ2-1; 7 nucleotides match TRBD1. The ends lost 0 bases at V and 4 bases at J; junction bases unmatched: 6. Germline V CDR1 and CDR2: SGHNT, YENEEA. The CDR3 is made up of 16 amino acids. This CDR3 is CASSLEATGTYNEQFF. The CDR3 DNA is TGTGCCAGCAGCTTAGAGGCGACAGGGACGTACAATGAGCAGTTCTTC. Combining the CDR3 with reference TRBV11-3 and TRBJ2-1 gives the whole variable domain EAGVVQSPRYKIIEKKQPVAFWCNPISGHNTLYWYLQNLGQGPELLIRYENEEAVDDSQLPKDRFSAERLKGVDSTLKIQPAELGDSAVYLCASSLEATGTYNEQFFGPGTRLTVL.

This chain connects TRBV6-1 to TRBJ2-5; weak D call: TRBD2 (6 bases). This CDR3 comprises 17 residues. V gave up 4 bases and J gave up 4 bases, with 22 bases separating them. The germline V gene encodes CDR1 MNHNS and CDR2 SASEGT. DNA for the CDR3: TGTGCCAGCAGTGGAAGAGCACGTGGAGGGGTTCGAGAGACCCAGTACTTC. The encoded protein is CASSGRARGGVRETQYF.

The chain couples TRBV19 to TRBJ2-2, with a possible D match to TRBD2 (5 bases). The germline V gene has CDR1 LNHDA and CDR2 SQIVND (reference sequence). V was trimmed by 7 bases and J by 7 bases, leaving 25 bases between them. The CDR3 extends over 17 amino acids. The CDR3 sequence: CASTLVGLGLSIGELFF. The CDR3 DNA reads as TGTGCCAGTACATTGGTCGGACTCGGATTGTCTATCGGGGAGCTGTTTTTT.

The CDR3 DNA reads as TGTGCCAGCAGCTTCGGGGGCTACGAGCAGTACTTC. Protein product: CASSFGGYEQYF. V and J are TRBV5-4 and TRBJ2-7, with D perhaps TRBD2 (6 bases). The V gene's germline CDR1 is SGHNT and CDR2 YYREEE (reference sequence). The CDR3 totals 12 residues. Trimming cost V 2 bases and J 3 bases, with 6 bases left between them.